The clone carrying this TCR beta chain was recorded many times. Its antigen remains unidentified. This CDR3 region has 13 residues. Trimming took off 6 bases at V and 6 bases at J, with 13 bases between the two ends. Looked up from germline, CDR1 is MNHEY and CDR2 is SMNVEV (reference sequence). These data belong to a study of human T cells and chemical hapten exposure. Study details: Researchers reported sensitizing a 2 cm by 2 cm upper inner arm skin site with 2% DPC.

Original processing methods: Sample TCR counts, which ranged from about 23,224 to 750,000, had a median of roughly 92,000. Each CDR3 protein gets one entry after TCRdb re-called the RACE reads with MiXCR. The V and J calls here are based on TCRdb, not the publication. Of 300,000 to 450,000 distinct CDR3 sequences listed, roughly 5.3% are singletons. Time point reported: pre-sensitization, week 0. The treatment denotes: therapeutic diphenylcyclopropenone sensitization with weekly scalp DPC. Study outcomes and limitations: Alopecia affecting every donor means their immune response may not match healthy people's. It was expanded TCRs that formed significantly more large CDR3 similarity clusters than controls did.

The receptor's source is a woman between 50 and 59 years old with alopecia areata. Some clones in this sample may be carry-over from other donors' samples. Sequences were derived from whole blood, sampled in connection with sensitization to the hapten diphenylcyclopropenone (DPC). This chain links TRBV27 with TRBJ2-3; perhaps D is TRBD1 or TRBD2 (5 bases each). DNA of the CDR3: TGTGCCAGCAGCTCCTGGGGGAGTGATACGCAGTATTTT. It codes for CASSSWGSDTQYF.